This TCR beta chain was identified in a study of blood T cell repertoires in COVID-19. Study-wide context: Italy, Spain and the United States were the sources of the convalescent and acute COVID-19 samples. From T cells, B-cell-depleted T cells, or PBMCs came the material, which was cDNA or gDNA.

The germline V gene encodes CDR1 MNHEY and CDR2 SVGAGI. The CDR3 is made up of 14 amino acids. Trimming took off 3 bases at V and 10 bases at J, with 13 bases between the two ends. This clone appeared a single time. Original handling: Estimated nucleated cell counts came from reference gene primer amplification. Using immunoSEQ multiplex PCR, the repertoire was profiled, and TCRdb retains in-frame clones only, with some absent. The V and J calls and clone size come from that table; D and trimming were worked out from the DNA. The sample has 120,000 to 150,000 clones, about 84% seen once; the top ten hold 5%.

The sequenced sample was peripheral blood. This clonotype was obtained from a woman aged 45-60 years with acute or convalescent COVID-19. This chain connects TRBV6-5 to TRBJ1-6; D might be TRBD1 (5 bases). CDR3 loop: CASSYQGTQSPLHF. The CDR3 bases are TGTGCCAGCAGTTATCAGGGAACGCAGTCACCCCTCCACTTT.